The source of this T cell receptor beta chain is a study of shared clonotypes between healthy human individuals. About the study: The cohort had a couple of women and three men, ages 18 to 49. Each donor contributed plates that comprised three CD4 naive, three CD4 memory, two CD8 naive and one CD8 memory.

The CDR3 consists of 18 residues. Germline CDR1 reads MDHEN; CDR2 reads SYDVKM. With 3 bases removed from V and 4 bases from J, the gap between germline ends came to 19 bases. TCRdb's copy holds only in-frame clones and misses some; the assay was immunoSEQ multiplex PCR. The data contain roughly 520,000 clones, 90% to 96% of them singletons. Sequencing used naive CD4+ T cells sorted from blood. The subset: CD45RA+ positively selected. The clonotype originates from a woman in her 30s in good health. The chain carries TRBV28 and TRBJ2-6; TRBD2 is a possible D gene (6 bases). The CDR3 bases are TGTGCCAGCAGTTTTGCTTCGGGAGTAGGGTCCGGGGCCAACGTCCTGACTTTC. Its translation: CASSFASGVGSGANVLTF.